One and the same sample provided the 18 T cell receptor beta chains below, sequenced in a study of blood T cell repertoires in COVID-19. Only in-frame clones appear in the TCRdb table, and some are missing; sequencing was by immunoSEQ multiplex PCR. The sample includes fewer than 120,000 clones, 82% of them seen just once. Source material: peripheral blood. All receptors come from a woman aged 60 to 75 with acute or convalescent COVID-19.

The rearrangement links TRBV5-4 to TRBJ2-3; 9 nucleotides match TRBD1. Germline V gene sequence: CDR1 SGHNT, CDR2 YYREEE (reference sequence). The V and J ends lost 4 bases and 2 bases, in that order; junction bases with no gene match: 8. This CDR3 region has 16 residues. This CDR3 is CASSRNRGHDTDTQYF. The CDR3 DNA reads as TGTGCCAGCAGCCGGAACAGGGGGCACGACACAGATACGCAGTATTTT.

This clone has a single count. V usage is TRBV11-2 and J usage is TRBJ2-2, with D perhaps TRBD2 (6 bases). The CDR3 loop spans 14 amino acids. Trimming left V 5 bases short and J 4 bases short, with 11 bases between. CDR1 and CDR2 (germline): SGHAT, FQNNGV. The chain's CDR3 is CASSRGRGTGELFF. The CDR3 nucleotides read TGTGCCAGCAGCCGGGGGAGAGGCACCGGGGAGCTGTTTTTT.

V is TRBV27 and J is TRBJ1-2, with 7 bases identical to TRBD1. Losses at the gene ends were 5 bases for V and 2 bases for J; bases not matched to a gene: 2. CDR3 length: 13 amino acids. Germline lookup yields CDR1 MNHEY and CDR2 SMNVEV (reference sequence). The CDR3: CASSLTGNYGYTF. In DNA form, the CDR3 reads TGTGCCAGCAGTCTGACAGGGAACTATGGCTACACCTTC.

This chain uses TRBV9 with TRBJ1-6, with no clear D. Trimming took off 3 bases at V and 0 bases at J, with 7 bases between the two ends. This CDR3 is built from 15 residues. Germline assignment: CDR1 SGDLS and CDR2 YYNGEE. The chain's CDR3 is CASSESSSYNSPLHF. In nucleotides, the CDR3 is TGTGCCAGCAGCGAGAGTAGCTCCTATAATTCACCCCTCCACTTT.

This clone has only a few counts. The chain links TRBV4-2 to TRBJ1-2; 8 nucleotides match TRBD1. The junction had 8 bases not matched to a gene; V was cut back by 0 bases and J by 8 bases. CDR3 length equals 15 residues. CDR1 and CDR2 from the germline V gene are LGHNA and YNFKEQ. The CDR3 sequence: CASSQESQGARGYTF. The CDR3 bases are TGTGCCAGCAGCCAAGAAAGTCAGGGGGCGCGGGGCTACACCTTC.

The chain recombines TRBV18 with TRBJ1-1; D gene uncertain. V lost 4 bases, J lost 1 base, and 10 bases lay in between. The CDR3 has 14 residues. CDR1 and CDR2 (germline): KGHSH, LQKENI. CDR3: CASSRITENTEAFF. The CDR3 DNA follows: TGTGCCAGCTCACGGATAACAGAGAACACTGAAGCTTTCTTT.

This chain connects TRBV7-2 to TRBJ2-7; maybe TRBD1 (6 bases). The CDR3 runs to 14 residues. Germline V gene data show CDR1 as SGHTA and CDR2 as FQGNSA. Deletions cut 1 base from V and 3 bases from J, with 10 bases between. CDR3 protein: CASSLVRGVYEQYF. In DNA form, the CDR3 reads TGTGCCAGCAGCTTAGTCAGGGGAGTCTACGAGCAGTACTTC.

CDR3 sequence (DNA): TGTGCCAGCAGTTTATTTCCTAGTCAGCAAGAGACCCAGTACTTC. Translated, it gives CASSLFPSQQETQYF. The chain couples TRBV27 to TRBJ2-5; D is unclear. CDR3 length equals 15 residues. Germline V gene data show CDR1 as MNHEY and CDR2 as SMNVEV (reference sequence). V shed 1 base and J shed 2 bases, with 11 bases lying between them.

The chain uses TRBV3-1 (or the pseudogene TRBV3-2) and TRBJ1-4; maybe TRBD1 (6 bases). The CDR3 has 19 residues. Germline V gene sequence: CDR1 LGHDT, CDR2 YNNKEL (reference sequence). V was clipped by 2 bases and J by 0 bases, with 19 bases between them. CDR3 protein: CASSQLPRGQWATNEKLFF. CDR3 nucleotide sequence: TGTGCCAGCAGCCAACTTCCTCGAGGACAGTGGGCAACTAATGAAAAACTGTTTTTT.

This sequence joins TRBV3-1 (or the pseudogene TRBV3-2) and TRBJ1-2; TRBD1 matches at 7 bases. The germline V gene encodes CDR1 LGHDT and CDR2 YNNKEL (reference sequence). The trim removed 6 bases at V and 3 bases at J, leaving 7 bases unmatched. There are 14 residues in the CDR3. The CDR3: CASRQSDRDYGYTF. DNA for the CDR3: TGTGCCAGCAGGCAAAGCGACAGGGACTATGGCTACACCTTC.

The rearrangement uses TRBV6-5 and TRBJ1-4; perhaps TRBD1 as D (5 bases). The germline gives CDR1 MNHEY, CDR2 SVGAGI. The CDR3 has 15 residues. V shed 4 bases and J shed 5 bases, with 14 bases lying between them. CDR3 in DNA: TGTGCCAGCAGTTCCCGAGGCGGGGGGAATGAAAAACTGTTTTTT. It encodes CASSSRGGGNEKLFF.

The rearrangement joins TRBV4-1 to TRBJ2-2, with D hard to call. The CDR3 totals 15 residues. Trimming pared 4 bases from V and 6 bases from J, leaving 15 bases between. Germline V CDR1 and CDR2: MGHRA, YSYEKL. The CDR3 loop is CASSPGLRNPGELFF. The CDR3 nucleotides are TGCGCCAGCAGCCCCGGTTTGAGGAATCCCGGGGAGCTGTTTTTT.

The rearrangement uses TRBV18 and TRBJ2-3; D is ambiguous. Trimming left V 5 bases short and J 4 bases short, with 13 bases between. Germline lookup yields CDR1 KGHSH and CDR2 LQKENI. The length of the CDR3 is 14 residues. The CDR3 bases are TGTGCCAGCTCATCCCTGAGTTCTCCAGATACGCAGTATTTT. Protein sequence: CASSSLSSPDTQYF. Variable domain in full (rest from reference TRBV18 and TRBJ2-3): NAGVMQNPRHLVRRRGQEARLRCSPMKGHSHVYWYRQLPEEGLKFMVYLQKENIIDESGMPKERFSAEFPKEGPSILRIQQVVRGDSAAYFCASSSLSSPDTQYFGPGTRLTVL.

V gene TRBV5-4 combines with J gene TRBJ2-1, with a possible D match to TRBD1 (7 bases). Germline assignment: CDR1 SGHNT and CDR2 YYREEE (reference sequence). Trimming left V 6 bases short and J 8 bases short, with 12 bases between. The CDR3 is made up of 12 amino acids. This CDR3 is CASIGGGYEQFF. The DNA of the CDR3 is TGTGCCAGCATCGGAGGGGGCTATGAGCAGTTCTTC.

The CDR3 DNA reads as TGTGCCACCCAACGGGGTTCAGGTCAGCCCCAGCATTTT. Translating it yields CATQRGSGQPQHF. The V call is TRBV6-5, the J call TRBJ1-5; no firm D call. This CDR3 spans 13 amino acids. The germline V and J ends were trimmed by 10 bases and 6 bases, with 16 bases remaining between them. Per germline, CDR1 MNHEY and CDR2 SVGAGI.

This chain connects TRBV5-5 to TRBJ1-2; 9 nucleotides agree with TRBD1. This CDR3 is built from 15 residues. Germline V CDR1 and CDR2: SGHKS, YYEKEE (reference sequence). V dropped 0 bases and J dropped 1; count of bases not matched to a gene: 1. The DNA for the CDR3 is TGTGCCAGCAGCTTGGGACAGGGGGGTAACTATGGCTACACCTTC. Translation gives CASSLGQGGNYGYTF.

This clone was found once. The CDR3 DNA reads as TGTGCCAGCAGTTCAATACAGGGGAACACCGGGGAGCTGTTTTTT. The encoded protein is CASSSIQGNTGELFF. The chain couples TRBV6-5 to TRBJ2-2; TRBD1 is a possible D gene (6 bases). Trimming left V 4 bases short and J 1 base short, with 10 bases between. CDR1 MNHEY and CDR2 SVGAGI come from the germline V gene. The CDR3 length is 15 residues.

This clone has only one observation. The chain carries TRBV30 and TRBJ1-2; a weak D match, TRBD1 (5 bases). Germline assignment: CDR1 GTSNPN and CDR2 SVGIG (reference sequence). The V gene lost 2 bases and the J gene lost 6 bases, with 13 bases spanning the gap. The CDR3 is made up of 13 amino acids. CDR3 sequence reads: CAWSSRVSDGYTF. The CDR3 DNA reads TGTGCCTGGAGTTCCAGGGTGTCGGATGGCTACACCTTC.